This section outlines one T cell receptor beta chain sequence together with its context. Its antigen remains unidentified. Data came from immunoSEQ multiplex PCR; TCRdb stores just in-frame clones and leaves some out. Among some 97,000 clones, more than 75% were seen once, and the ten largest hold about 3%. The entry originates in a study of T cell responses to AZD1222 COVID-19 vaccine. Broader study findings: Regions 160-218 and 743-854 dominated among vaccine-associated CD4 TCRs spanning spike.

V was pared by 4 bases and J by 0 bases, with 11 bases of the junction left unmatched. Germline assignment: CDR1 SNHLY and CDR2 FYNNEI. This CDR3 region has 18 residues. J is TRBJ1-5 and V is TRBV2; 8 nucleotides match TRBD1. Sequences were derived from peripheral blood, sampled on day 0 of AZD1222 vaccination. This sequence was found in an adult in good health. The CDR3 DNA reads TGTGCCAGCAGTGGCCTTGGACAGGGAATTATTAGCAATCAGCCCCAGCATTTT. This encodes CASSGLGQGIISNQPQHF.